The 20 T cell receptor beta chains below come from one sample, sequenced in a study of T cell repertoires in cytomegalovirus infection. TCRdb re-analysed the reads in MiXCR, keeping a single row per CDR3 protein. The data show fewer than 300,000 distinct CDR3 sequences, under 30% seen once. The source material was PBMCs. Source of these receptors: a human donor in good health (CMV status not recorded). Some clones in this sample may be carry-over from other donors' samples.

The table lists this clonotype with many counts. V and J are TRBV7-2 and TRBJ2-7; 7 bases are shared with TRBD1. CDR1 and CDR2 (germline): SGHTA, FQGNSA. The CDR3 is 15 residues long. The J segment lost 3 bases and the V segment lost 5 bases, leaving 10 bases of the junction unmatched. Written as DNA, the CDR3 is TGTGCCAGCAGCCTACAACCGGGACAGAGCTACGAGCAGTACGTC. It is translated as CASSLQPGQSYEQYV.

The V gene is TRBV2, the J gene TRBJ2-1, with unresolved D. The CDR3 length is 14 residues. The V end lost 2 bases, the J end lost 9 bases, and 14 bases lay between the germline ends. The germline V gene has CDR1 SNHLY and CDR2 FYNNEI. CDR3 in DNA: TGTGCCAGCAGTGAATCAAGGGTCTTTGGTGAGCAGTTCTTC. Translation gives CASSESRVFGEQFF.

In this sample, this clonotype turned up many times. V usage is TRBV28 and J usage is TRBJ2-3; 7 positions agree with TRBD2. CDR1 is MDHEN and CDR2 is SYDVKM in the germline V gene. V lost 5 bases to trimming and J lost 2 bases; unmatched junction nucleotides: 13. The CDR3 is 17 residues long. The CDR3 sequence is CASSTPYGRADTDTQYF. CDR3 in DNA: TGTGCCAGCAGTACTCCTTATGGGAGGGCCGACACAGATACGCAGTATTTT.

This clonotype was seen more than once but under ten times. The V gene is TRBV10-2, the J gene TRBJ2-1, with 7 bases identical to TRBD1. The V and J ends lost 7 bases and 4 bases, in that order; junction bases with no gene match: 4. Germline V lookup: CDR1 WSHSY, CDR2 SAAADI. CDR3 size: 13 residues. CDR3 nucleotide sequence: TGCGCCAGCACTCCGGACAGGTACAATGAGCAGTTCTTC. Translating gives CASTPDRYNEQFF.

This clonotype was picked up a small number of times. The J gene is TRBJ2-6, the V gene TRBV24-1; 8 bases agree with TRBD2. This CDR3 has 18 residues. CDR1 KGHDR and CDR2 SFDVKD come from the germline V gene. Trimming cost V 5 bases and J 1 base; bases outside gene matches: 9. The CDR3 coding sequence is TGTGCCACCAGTGGAGTTAACAGCGGGAGTTCTGGGGCCAACGTCCTGACTTTC. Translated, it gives CATSGVNSGSSGANVLTF.

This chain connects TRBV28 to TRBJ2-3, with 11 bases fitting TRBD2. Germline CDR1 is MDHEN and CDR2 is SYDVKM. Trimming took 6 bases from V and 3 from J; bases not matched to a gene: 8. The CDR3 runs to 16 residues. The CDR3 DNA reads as TGTGCCAGCAGATCGGGACTAGCGGCGCTTACAGATACGCAGTATTTT. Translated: CASRSGLAALTDTQYF. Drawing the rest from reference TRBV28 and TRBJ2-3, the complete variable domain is DVKVTQSSRYLVKRTGEKVFLECVQDMDHENMFWYRQDPGLGLRLIYFSYDVKMKEKGDIPEGYSVSREKKERFSLILESASTNQTSMYLCASRSGLAALTDTQYFGPGTRLTVL.

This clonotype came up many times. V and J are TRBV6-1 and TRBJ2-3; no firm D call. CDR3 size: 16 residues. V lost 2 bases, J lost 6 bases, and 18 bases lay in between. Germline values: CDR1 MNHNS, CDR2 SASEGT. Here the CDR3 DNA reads TGTGCCAGCAGTGAACTTCGGCAGCCCCCACAGGATACGCAGTATTTT. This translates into CASSELRQPPQDTQYF.

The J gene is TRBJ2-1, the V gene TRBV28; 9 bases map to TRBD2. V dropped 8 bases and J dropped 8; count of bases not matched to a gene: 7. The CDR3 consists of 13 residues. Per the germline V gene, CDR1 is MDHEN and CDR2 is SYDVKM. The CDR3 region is CASRASGNDEQFF. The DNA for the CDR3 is TGTGCCAGCCGGGCTAGCGGGAATGATGAGCAGTTCTTC.

The CDR3 region is CASSPSGGYQPQHF. CDR3 nucleotides: TGTGCCAGCAGCCCTAGCGGAGGGTACCAGCCCCAGCATTTT. The V and J genes are TRBV11-2 and TRBJ1-5; no definite D call. V gave up 5 bases and J gave up 7 bases, with 15 bases separating them. The germline V gene encodes CDR1 SGHAT and CDR2 FQNNGV. This CDR3 region has 14 residues.

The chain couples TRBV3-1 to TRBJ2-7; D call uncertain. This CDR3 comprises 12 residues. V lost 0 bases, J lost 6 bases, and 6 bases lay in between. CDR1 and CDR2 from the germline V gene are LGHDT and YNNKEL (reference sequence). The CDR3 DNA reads TGTGCCAGCAGCCAAGAAGAGGCCGAGCAGTACTTC. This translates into CASSQEEAEQYF.

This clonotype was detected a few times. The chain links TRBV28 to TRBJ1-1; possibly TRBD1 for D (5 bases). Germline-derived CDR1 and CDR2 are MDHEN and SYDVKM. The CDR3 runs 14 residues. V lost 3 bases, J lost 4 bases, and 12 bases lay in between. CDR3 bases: TGTGCCAGCAGTTTTTCCAGGGTTCCCACTGAAGCTTTCTTT. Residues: CASSFSRVPTEAFF.

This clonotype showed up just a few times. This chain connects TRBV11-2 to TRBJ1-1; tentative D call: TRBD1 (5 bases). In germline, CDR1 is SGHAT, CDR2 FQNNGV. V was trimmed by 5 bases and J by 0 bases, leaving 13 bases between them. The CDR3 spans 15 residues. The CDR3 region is CASSQPRAMNTEAFF. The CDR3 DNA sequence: TGTGCCAGCAGCCAACCCAGGGCCATGAACACTGAAGCTTTCTTT.

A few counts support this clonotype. CDR3 nucleotides: TGTGCCAGCAGCTTAGATCAGGGAGCTCATGAAGCTTTCTTT. Residues: CASSLDQGAHEAFF. The chain links TRBV7-9 to TRBJ1-1; possibly TRBD1 for D (5 bases). Germline CDR1 reads SEHNR; CDR2 reads FQNEAQ (reference sequence). The V and J ends lost 1 base and 7 bases respectively, with 13 bases between them. The CDR3 has 14 amino acids.

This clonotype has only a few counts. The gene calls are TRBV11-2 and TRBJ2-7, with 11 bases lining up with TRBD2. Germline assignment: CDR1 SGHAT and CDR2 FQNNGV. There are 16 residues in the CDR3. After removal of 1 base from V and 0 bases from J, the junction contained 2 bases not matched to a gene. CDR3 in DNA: TGTGCCAGCAGCTTAGTAACTAGCGGGGGCTCCTACGAGCAGTACTTC. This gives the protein CASSLVTSGGSYEQYF.

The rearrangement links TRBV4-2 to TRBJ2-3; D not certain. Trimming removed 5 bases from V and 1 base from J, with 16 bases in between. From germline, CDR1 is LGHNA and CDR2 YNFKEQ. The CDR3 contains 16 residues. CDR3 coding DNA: TGTGCCAGCAGCTCGTCGAGTACTATCGGCACAGATACGCAGTATTTT. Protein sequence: CASSSSSTIGTDTQYF.

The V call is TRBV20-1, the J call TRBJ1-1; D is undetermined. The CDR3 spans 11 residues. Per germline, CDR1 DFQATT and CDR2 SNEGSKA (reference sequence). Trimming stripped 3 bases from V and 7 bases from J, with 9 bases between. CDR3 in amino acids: CSASGPHEAFF. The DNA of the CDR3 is TGCAGTGCTAGCGGGCCGCATGAAGCTTTCTTT.

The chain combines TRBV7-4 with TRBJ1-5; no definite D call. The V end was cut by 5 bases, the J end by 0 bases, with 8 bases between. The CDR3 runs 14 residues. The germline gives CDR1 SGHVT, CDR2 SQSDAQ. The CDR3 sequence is CASSPDASNQPQHF. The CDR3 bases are TGTGCCAGCAGCCCGGACGCTAGCAATCAGCCCCAGCATTTT.

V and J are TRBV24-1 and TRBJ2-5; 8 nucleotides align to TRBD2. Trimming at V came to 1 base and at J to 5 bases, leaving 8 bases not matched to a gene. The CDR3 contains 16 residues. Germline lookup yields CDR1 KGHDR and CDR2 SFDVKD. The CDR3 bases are TGTGCCACCAGTGATTTTCGTCGGGAGGGCCGTGAGACCCAGTACTTC. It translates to CATSDFRREGRETQYF.

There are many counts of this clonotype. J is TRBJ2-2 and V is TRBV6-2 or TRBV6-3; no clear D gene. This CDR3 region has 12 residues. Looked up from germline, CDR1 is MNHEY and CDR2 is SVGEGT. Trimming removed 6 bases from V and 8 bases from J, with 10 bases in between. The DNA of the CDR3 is TGTGCCAGCAGAGACCCGATAGGGGAGCTGTTTTTT. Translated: CASRDPIGELFF.

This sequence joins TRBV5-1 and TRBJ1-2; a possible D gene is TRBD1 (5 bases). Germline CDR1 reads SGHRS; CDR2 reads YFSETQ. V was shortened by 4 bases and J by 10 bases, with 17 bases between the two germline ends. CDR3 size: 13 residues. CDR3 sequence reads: CASSHQGLDLYTF. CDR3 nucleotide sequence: TGCGCCAGCAGCCACCAGGGTCTTGACCTCTACACCTTC.